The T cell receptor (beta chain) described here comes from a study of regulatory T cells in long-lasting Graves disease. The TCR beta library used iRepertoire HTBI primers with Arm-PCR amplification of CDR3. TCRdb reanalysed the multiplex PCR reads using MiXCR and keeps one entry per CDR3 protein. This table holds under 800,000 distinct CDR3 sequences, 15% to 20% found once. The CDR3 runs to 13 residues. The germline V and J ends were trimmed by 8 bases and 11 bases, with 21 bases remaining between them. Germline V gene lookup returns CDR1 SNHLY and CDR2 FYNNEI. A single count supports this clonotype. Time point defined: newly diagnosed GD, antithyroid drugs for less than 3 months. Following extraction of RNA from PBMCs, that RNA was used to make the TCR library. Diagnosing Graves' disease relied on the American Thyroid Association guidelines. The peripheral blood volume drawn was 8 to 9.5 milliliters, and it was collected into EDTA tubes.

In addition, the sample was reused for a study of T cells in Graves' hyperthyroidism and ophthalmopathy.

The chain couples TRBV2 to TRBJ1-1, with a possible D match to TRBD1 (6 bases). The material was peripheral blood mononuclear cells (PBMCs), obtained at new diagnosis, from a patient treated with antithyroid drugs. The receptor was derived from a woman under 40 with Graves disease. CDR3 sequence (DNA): TGTGCCAGCCACCTGATGGGGGCCCAGAAGGCTTTCTTT. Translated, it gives CASHLMGAQKAFF. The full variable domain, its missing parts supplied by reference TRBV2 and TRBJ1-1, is EPEVTQTPSHQVTQMGQEVILRCVPISNHLYFYWYRQILGQKVEFLVSFYNNEISEKSEIFDDQFSVERPDGSNFTLKIRSTKLEDSAMYFCASHLMGAQKAFFGQGTRLTVV.